This T cell receptor (beta chain) was sequenced during a study of cytomegalovirus exposure and HLA in healthy donors. PCR involved 60 Vbeta and 13 Jbeta primers. Assay used: immunoSEQ multiplex PCR; TCRdb lists only in-frame clones, some missing. The sample includes 110,000 or so clones, approximately 71% of them seen just once. This CDR3 spans 17 amino acids. Germline-derived CDR1 and CDR2 are LGHNA and YNFKEQ. V shed 2 bases and J 1 base; nucleotides not matched to a gene: 3. What was sequenced was PBMCs. This TCR came from a middle-aged man in good health and CMV-seronegative. The chain couples TRBV4-2 to TRBJ2-5; TRBD2 matches at 14 bases. The CDR3 region has the DNA TGTGCCAGCAGCCAACCGGGGACTAGCGGGGGCCAAGAGACCCAGTACTTC. Amino acids: CASSQPGTSGGQETQYF.